The entry below gives a single T cell receptor beta chain sequence along with its context. The sample belongs to a study of T cell changes during pregnancy in multiple sclerosis. Profiled with immunoSEQ multiplex PCR; TCRdb holds only in-frame clones, not every one. This table holds about 54,000 clones, approximately 91% found once. Germline trimming cut 3 bases from V and 4 bases from J; bases unmatched to any gene: 5. In germline, CDR1 is SGHDT, CDR2 YYEEEE. The CDR3 covers 14 residues. This TCR was recovered from a female donor in good health, enrolled as a control in a pregnancy study. Source: peripheral blood, taken after pregnancy. The V and J genes are TRBV5-6 and TRBJ2-7; 9 bases map to TRBD1. The DNA of the CDR3 is TGTGCCAGCAGCTGGACAGGGGCAGGGTACGAGCAGTACTTC. This sequence encodes CASSWTGAGYEQYF.